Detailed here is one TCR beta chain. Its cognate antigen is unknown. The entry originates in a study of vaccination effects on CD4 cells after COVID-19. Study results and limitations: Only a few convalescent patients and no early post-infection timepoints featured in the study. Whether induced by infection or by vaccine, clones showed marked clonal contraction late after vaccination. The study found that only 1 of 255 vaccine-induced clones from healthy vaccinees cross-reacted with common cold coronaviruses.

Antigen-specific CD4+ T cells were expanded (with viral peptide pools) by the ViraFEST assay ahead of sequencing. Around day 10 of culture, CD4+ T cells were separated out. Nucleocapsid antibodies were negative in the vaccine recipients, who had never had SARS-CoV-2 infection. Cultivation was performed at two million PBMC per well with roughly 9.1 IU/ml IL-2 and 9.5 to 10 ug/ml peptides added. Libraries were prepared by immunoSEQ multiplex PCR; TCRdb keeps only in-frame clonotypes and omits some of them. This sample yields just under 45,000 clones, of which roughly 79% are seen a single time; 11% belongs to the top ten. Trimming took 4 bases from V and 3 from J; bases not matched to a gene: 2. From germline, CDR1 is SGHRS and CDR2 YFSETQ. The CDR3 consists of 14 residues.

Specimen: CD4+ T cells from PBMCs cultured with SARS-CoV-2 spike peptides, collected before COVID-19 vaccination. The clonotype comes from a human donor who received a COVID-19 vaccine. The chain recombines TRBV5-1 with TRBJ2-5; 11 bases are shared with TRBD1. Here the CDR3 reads CASSEGQGEETQYF. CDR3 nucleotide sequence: TGCGCCAGCAGCGAGGGACAGGGGGAAGAGACCCAGTACTTC.